The 17 T cell receptor beta chains listed next were all sequenced from one sample in a study of identifying expanded T cells in peripheral blood. Method: immunoSEQ multiplex PCR; TCRdb's copy keeps in-frame clones and lacks some. The sample has 70,000 to 100,000 clones, 85% to 90% seen once. Sequences were obtained from blood. These receptors originate from a person aged 18 to 75 in good health.

This chain connects TRBV4-1 to TRBJ1-6; maybe TRBD1 (6 bases). This CDR3 is 15 amino acids long. Trimming left V 1 base short and J 7 bases short, with 11 bases between. The germline CDR1 and CDR2 sequences are MGHRA and YSYEKL. CDR3 region: CASSQGPTGNSPLHF. DNA of the CDR3: TGCGCCAGCAGCCAAGGCCCGACAGGCAATTCACCCCTCCACTTT.

The J gene is TRBJ2-5, the V gene TRBV7-2; D is perhaps TRBD2 (5 bases). The DNA end favors TRBJ2-7, so the J call may be wrong. Germline V CDR1 and CDR2: SGHTA, FQGNSA. The CDR3 sequence is 14 residues long. The CDR3 DNA sequence: TGTGCCAGCAGCTTCCGAGAGGGATCCTACGAGCAGTACTTC. Translated, it gives CASSFREGSYEQYF.

This clone has just one count. The chain joins TRBV5-1 to TRBJ1-6; D is ambiguous. The V and J ends lost 1 base and 0 bases respectively, with 17 bases between them. The CDR3 extends over 19 amino acids. Germline CDR1 is SGHRS and CDR2 is YFSETQ. The CDR3 DNA reads TGCGCCAGCAGCTTGCTACCATCCTCCCTAAGCTCCTATAATTCACCCCTCCACTTT. This encodes CASSLLPSSLSSYNSPLHF. Full variable domain (missing parts from reference TRBV5-1 and TRBJ1-6): KAGVTQTPRYLIKTRGQQVTLSCSPISGHRSVSWYQQTPGQGLQFLFEYFSETQRNKGNFPGRFSGRQFSNSRSEMNVSTLELGDSALYLCASSLLPSSLSSYNSPLHFGNGTRLTVT.

The gene calls are TRBV7-8 and TRBJ1-2; D is unresolved. The germline V gene encodes CDR1 SGHVS and CDR2 FQNEAQ. CDR3 length: 13 residues. The V and J ends lost 5 bases and 1 base respectively, with 8 bases between them. CDR3 nucleotide sequence: TGTGCCAGCAGCCCAGACTTTAACTATGGCTACACCTTC. It is translated as CASSPDFNYGYTF.

V is TRBV5-4 and J is TRBJ2-4, with TRBD1 matching 9 bases. CDR1 is SGHNT and CDR2 is YYREEE in the germline V gene (reference sequence). V lost 2 bases and J lost 14; bases outside the gene matches: 11. This CDR3 has 14 residues. The DNA of the CDR3 is TGTGCCAGCAGCTTTATAGGACAGGGGACGGGGGAGTACTTC. Its protein product is CASSFIGQGTGEYF.

This chain uses TRBV11-2 with TRBJ1-4; D is unclear. Germline V CDR1 and CDR2: SGHAT, FQNNGV. V was shortened by 2 bases and J by 6 bases, with 13 bases between the two germline ends. The CDR3 runs to 15 residues. CDR3 loop: CASSLIARPDEKLFF. The CDR3 DNA is TGTGCCAGCAGCTTAATCGCCAGGCCAGATGAAAAACTGTTTTTT.

The chain has TRBV7-9 and TRBJ2-7, with 9 nucleotides matching TRBD1. The germline CDR1 and CDR2 sequences are SEHNR and FQNEAQ (reference sequence). This CDR3 has 14 amino acids. V lost 5 bases, J lost 6 bases, and 8 bases stayed unmatched. Here the CDR3 DNA reads TGTGCCAGCAGCCTGACAGGGGGGAAGGGCGAGCAGTACTTC. The encoded protein is CASSLTGGKGEQYF.

This clone counts as medium-sized (0.01 to 0.1%). The chain has TRBV11-2 and TRBJ2-7; 7 bases are a match to TRBD1. Germline assignment: CDR1 SGHAT and CDR2 FQNNGV. V trimming: 1 base; J trimming: 7 bases; junction bases outside the gene matches: 10. CDR3 length equals 15 residues. CDR3 amino acids: CASSLAGTAQGEQYF. The CDR3 coding sequence is TGTGCCAGCAGCTTAGCAGGGACAGCCCAAGGGGAGCAGTACTTC.

This clone was seen a few times. The chain combines TRBV7-6 with TRBJ2-7; D is perhaps TRBD1 (5 bases). Germline CDR1 reads SGHVS; CDR2 reads FNYEAQ. V dropped 5 bases and J dropped 12 bases, with 14 bases sitting between them. The CDR3 runs 11 residues. This CDR3 is CASSRTFRGYF. For the CDR3, the DNA is TGTGCCAGCAGCCGCACATTTAGGGGGTACTTC.

The CDR3 is CASIPTESSYEQYF. For the CDR3, the DNA is TGTGCCAGCATTCCGACAGAGAGCTCCTACGAGCAGTACTTC. V usage is TRBV2 and J usage is TRBJ2-7, with a tentative D call TRBD1 (5 bases). CDR3 size: 14 residues. V was clipped by 7 bases and J by 0 bases, with 13 bases between them. The germline gives CDR1 SNHLY, CDR2 FYNNEI. Looking up the rest from reference TRBV2 and TRBJ2-7 gives the full variable domain: EPEVTQTPSHQVTQMGQEVILRCVPISNHLYFYWYRQILGQKVEFLVSFYNNEISEKSEIFDDQFSVERPDGSNFTLKIRSTKLEDSAMYFCASIPTESSYEQYFGPGTRLTVT.

V usage is TRBV10-3 and J usage is TRBJ1-3; D remains ambiguous. V was clipped by 5 bases and J by 1 base, with 15 bases between them. Germline V gene data show CDR1 as ENHRY and CDR2 as SYGVKD. The CDR3 is made up of 16 amino acids. CDR3: CAISPDPRTSGNTIYF. Written as DNA, the CDR3 is TGTGCCATCAGTCCTGACCCCCGGACTTCTGGAAACACCATATATTTT.

The chain carries TRBV7-6 and TRBJ2-5; no reliable D call. CDR3 length: 11 amino acids. Germline values: CDR1 SGHVS, CDR2 FNYEAQ. Trimming removed 3 bases at V and 5 bases at J, with 4 bases between. The CDR3 loop reads CASSFSETQYF. The CDR3 DNA sequence: TGTGCCAGCAGCTTTTCCGAGACCCAGTACTTC.

The rearrangement uses TRBV18 and TRBJ1-5; D is possibly TRBD1 (5 bases). Trimming shortened V by 5 bases and J by 6 bases, and 23 bases separated the two germline ends. The CDR3 extends over 17 amino acids. Looked up from germline, CDR1 is KGHSH and CDR2 is LQKENI. The CDR3 nucleotides read TGTGCCAGCTCATTTTACAGGTTCGACGGGCCAGGTCAGCCCCAGCATTTT. Its protein is CASSFYRFDGPGQPQHF.

This chain uses TRBV11-2 with TRBJ2-1; possibly TRBD2 for D (6 bases). Trimming stripped 2 bases from V and 2 bases from J, with 10 bases between. Per the germline V gene, CDR1 is SGHAT and CDR2 is FQNNGV. This CDR3 contains 15 residues. The CDR3 is CASSLSAGPYNEQFF. CDR3 DNA: TGTGCCAGCAGCTTAAGTGCGGGGCCCTACAATGAGCAGTTCTTC.

A note on this clone: Other DNA variants within this sample encode the same CDR3. The J gene is TRBJ2-3, the V gene TRBV5-4; D possibly corresponds to TRBD2 (6 bases). The V end was cut by 0 bases, the J end by 2 bases, with 10 bases between. Germline V CDR1 and CDR2: SGHNT, YYREEE (reference sequence). The CDR3 spans 15 residues. The CDR3 DNA reads TGTGCCAGCAGCTTGGGTGGAGGGGTCACAGATACGCAGTATTTT. Residues: CASSLGGGVTDTQYF.

The V and J genes are TRBV6-5 and TRBJ1-4; no clear D. The CDR3 has 12 residues. CDR1 is MNHEY and CDR2 is SVGAGI in the germline V gene. Trimming cost V 0 bases and J 8 bases, with 4 bases left between them. CDR3 sequence (DNA): TGTGCCAGCAGTTACTCGGGGGAAAAACTGTTTTTT. It codes for CASSYSGEKLFF.

The chain links TRBV19 to TRBJ2-7; 8 bases are a match to TRBD1. Germline V gene sequence: CDR1 LNHDA, CDR2 SQIVND (reference sequence). The length of the CDR3 is 14 residues. The trim removed 6 bases at V and 2 bases at J, leaving 6 bases unmatched. The CDR3 region is CASSAGGVAYEQYF. The CDR3 DNA is TGTGCCAGTAGCGCAGGGGGCGTTGCCTACGAGCAGTACTTC.